The T cell receptor (beta chain) described here comes from a study of identical twins. General study points: With abundant cord blood beta clonotypes, insertions were fewer; memory repertoires showed no such pattern. Models underestimated out-of-frame TCR alpha sharing in monozygotic twins.

This CDR3 has 13 amino acids. The trim removed 5 bases at V and 8 bases at J, leaving 3 bases unmatched. This clonotype was observed at least ten times. Its matching antigen is unknown. A universal primer site arose from template switching, and cDNA bore unique molecular identifiers. TCRdb re-called the 5' RACE reads with MiXCR, one entry per CDR3 protein. This sample has about 810,000 distinct CDR3 sequences, with roughly 12% found just once. Healthy Caucasians alone served as donors. The data also belong to a second study, concerning yellow fever vaccine responses in identical twins.

The V and J genes are TRBV12-3 or TRBV12-4 and TRBJ2-1; 10 positions match TRBD1. Sequencing was performed on PBMCs. This sequence originates from a woman younger than 30 in good health. CDR3 bases: TGTGCCAGCAGTCCGGGACAGGGGTATGAGCAGTTCTTC. It yields the protein CASSPGQGYEQFF.